This TCR beta chain was documented in a study of blood T cell repertoires in COVID-19. Study-wide context: The cDNA or gDNA used as material had been derived from T cells, B-cell-depleted T cells, or PBMCs.

Germline CDR1 and CDR2: LGHDT and YNNKEL (reference sequence). The CDR3 is made up of 15 amino acids. J lost 2 bases, V lost 4 bases, and 2 bases had no gene match. The data were produced by immunoSEQ multiplex PCR, yet TCRdb's version contains in-frame clones alone and is incomplete. This sample has some 220,000 clones; approximately 80% occur once, and the top ten carry 13%. The source is a human donor in a cohort sampled during active COVID-19. Sequences were obtained from peripheral blood. The chain has TRBV3-1 (or the pseudogene TRBV3-2) and TRBJ2-1; 10 bases match TRBD2. CDR3 bases: TGTGCCAGCAGCCCCAGCGGGGGGGCCTACAATGAGCAGTTCTTC. This gives the protein CASSPSGGAYNEQFF.